What follows are 2 T cell receptor beta chains derived from one specimen sequenced in a study of T cell responses to AZD1222 COVID-19 vaccine. Some clones are missing from TCRdb's copy, which holds only in-frame ones; the method was immunoSEQ multiplex PCR. The sample lists roughly 100,000 clones; 85% to 90% were seen once. The material sequenced was peripheral blood, taken on day 0 of AZD1222 vaccination. The source is an adult in good health.

CDR3 coding DNA: TGTGCCAGCAGCCCCCTGAGGGCTAACTATGGCTACACCTTC. Protein product: CASSPLRANYGYTF. This chain links TRBV11-2 with TRBJ1-2; no firm D call. With 5 bases removed from V and 0 bases from J, the gap between germline ends came to 10 bases. The CDR3 spans 14 residues. Germline lookup yields CDR1 SGHAT and CDR2 FQNNGV.

The chain recombines TRBV27 with TRBJ2-7, with 11 nucleotides matching TRBD2. CDR1 MNHEY and CDR2 SMNVEV come from the germline V gene (reference sequence). The CDR3 consists of 19 residues. V lost 1 base to trimming and J lost 0 bases; unmatched junction nucleotides: 11. CDR3 protein: CASSLFPTGLAGSSYEQYF. CDR3 sequence (DNA): TGTGCCAGCAGTTTATTCCCCACCGGACTAGCGGGTTCCTCCTACGAGCAGTACTTC.